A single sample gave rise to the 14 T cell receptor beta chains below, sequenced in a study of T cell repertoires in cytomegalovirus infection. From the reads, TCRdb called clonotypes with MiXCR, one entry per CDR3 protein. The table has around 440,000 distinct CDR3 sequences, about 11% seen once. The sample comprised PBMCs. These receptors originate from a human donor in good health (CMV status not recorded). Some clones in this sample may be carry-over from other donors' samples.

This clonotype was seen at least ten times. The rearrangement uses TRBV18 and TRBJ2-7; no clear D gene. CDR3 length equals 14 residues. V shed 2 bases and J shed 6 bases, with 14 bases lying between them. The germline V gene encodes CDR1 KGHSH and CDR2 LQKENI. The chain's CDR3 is CASSPKPWPIEQYF. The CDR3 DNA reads TGTGCCAGCTCACCAAAACCCTGGCCCATCGAGCAGTACTTC.

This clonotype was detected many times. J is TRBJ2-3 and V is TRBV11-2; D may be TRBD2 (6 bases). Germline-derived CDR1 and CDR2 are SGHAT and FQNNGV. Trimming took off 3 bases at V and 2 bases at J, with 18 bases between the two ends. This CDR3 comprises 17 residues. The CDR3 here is CASSFFRIAAITDTQYF. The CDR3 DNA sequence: TGTGCCAGCAGCTTTTTTCGGATAGCGGCGATCACAGATACGCAGTATTTT. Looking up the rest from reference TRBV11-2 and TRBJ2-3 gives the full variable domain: EAGVAQSPRYKIIEKRQSVAFWCNPISGHATLYWYQQILGQGPKLLIQFQNNGVVDDSQLPKDRFSAERLKGVDSTLKIQPAKLEDSAVYLCASSFFRIAAITDTQYFGPGTRLTVL.

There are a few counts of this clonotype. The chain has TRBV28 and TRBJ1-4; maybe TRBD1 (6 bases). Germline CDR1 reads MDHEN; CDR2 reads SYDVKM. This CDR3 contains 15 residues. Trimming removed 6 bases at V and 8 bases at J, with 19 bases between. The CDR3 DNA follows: TGTGCCAGCAGCAAGCCAACAGGGAATGAGGAAAAACTGTTTTTT. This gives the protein CASSKPTGNEEKLFF.

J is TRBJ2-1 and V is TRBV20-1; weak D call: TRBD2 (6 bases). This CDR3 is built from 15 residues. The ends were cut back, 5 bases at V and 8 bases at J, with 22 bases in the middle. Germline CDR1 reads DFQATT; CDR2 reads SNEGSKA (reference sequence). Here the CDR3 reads CSAGRGAGARYEQFF. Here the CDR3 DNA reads TGCAGTGCTGGTCGCGGGGCAGGTGCTAGGTATGAGCAGTTCTTC.

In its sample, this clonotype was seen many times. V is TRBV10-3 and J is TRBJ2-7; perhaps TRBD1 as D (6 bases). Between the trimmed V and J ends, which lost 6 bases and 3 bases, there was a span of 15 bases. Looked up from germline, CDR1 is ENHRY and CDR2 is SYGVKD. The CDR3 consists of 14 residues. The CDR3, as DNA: TGTGCCATCAGGTCGGACAGTAAAATCTACGAGCAGTACTTC. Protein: CAIRSDSKIYEQYF.

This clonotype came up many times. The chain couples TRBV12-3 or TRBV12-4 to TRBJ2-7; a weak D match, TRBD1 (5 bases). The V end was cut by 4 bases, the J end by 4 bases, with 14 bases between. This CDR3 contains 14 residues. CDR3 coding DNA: TGTGCCAGCAGTTCCCTCGACAGATCTTACGAGCAGTACTTC. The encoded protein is CASSSLDRSYEQYF.

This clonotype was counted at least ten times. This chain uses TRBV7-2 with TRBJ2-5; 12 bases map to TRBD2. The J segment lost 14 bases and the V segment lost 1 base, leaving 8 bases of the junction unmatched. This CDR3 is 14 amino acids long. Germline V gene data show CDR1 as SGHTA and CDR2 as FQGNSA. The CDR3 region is CASSLDPSGGADYF. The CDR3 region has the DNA TGTGCCAGCAGCTTAGACCCTAGCGGGGGGGCCGATTACTTC. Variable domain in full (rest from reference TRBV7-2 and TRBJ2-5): GAGVSQSPSNKVTEKGKDVELRCDPISGHTALYWYRQSLGQGLEFLIYFQGNSAPDKSGLPSDRFSAERTGGSVSTLTIQRTQQEDSAVYLCASSLDPSGGADYFGPGTRLLVL.

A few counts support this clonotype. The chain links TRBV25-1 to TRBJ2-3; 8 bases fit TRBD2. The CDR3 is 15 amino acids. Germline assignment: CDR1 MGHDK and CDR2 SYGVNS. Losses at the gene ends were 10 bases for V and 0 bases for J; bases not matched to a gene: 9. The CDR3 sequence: CATQKRGQSTDTQYF. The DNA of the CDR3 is TGTGCCACACAAAAGCGGGGGCAAAGCACAGATACGCAGTATTTT.

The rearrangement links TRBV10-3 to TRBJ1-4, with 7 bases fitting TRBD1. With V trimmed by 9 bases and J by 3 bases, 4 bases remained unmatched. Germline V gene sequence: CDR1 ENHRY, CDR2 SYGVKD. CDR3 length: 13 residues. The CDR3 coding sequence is TGTGCCATACGGGGACAGTCTAATGAAAAACTGTTTTTT. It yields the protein CAIRGQSNEKLFF.

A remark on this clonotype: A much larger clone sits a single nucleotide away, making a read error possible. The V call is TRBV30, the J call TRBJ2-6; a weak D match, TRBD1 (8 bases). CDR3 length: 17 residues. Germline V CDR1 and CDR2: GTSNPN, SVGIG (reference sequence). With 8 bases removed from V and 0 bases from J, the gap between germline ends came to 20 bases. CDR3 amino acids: CAHYRGGVSSGANVLTF. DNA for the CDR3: TGTGCCCATTACAGGGGGGGAGTTAGCTCTGGGGCCAACGTCCTGACTTTC.

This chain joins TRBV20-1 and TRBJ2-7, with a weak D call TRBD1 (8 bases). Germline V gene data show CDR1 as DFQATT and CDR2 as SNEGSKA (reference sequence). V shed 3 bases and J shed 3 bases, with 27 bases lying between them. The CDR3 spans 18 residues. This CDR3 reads CSARGGTGEKRAHYEQYF. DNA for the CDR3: TGCAGTGCTAGGGGGGGGACAGGCGAAAAGAGGGCGCACTACGAGCAGTACTTC.

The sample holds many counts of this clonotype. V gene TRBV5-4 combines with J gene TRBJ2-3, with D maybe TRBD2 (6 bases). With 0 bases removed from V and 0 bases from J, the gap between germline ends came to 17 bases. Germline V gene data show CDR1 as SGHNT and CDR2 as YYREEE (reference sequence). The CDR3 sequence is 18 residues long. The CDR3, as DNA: TGTGCCAGCAGCTTGGGGGCCGGACTATCTCATAGCACAGATACGCAGTATTTT. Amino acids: CASSLGAGLSHSTDTQYF.

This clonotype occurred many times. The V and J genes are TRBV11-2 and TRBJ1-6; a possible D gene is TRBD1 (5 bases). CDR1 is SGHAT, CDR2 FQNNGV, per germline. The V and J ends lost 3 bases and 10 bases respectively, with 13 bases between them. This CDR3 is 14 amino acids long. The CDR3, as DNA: TGTGCCAGCAGCTTGGGGCCGGGCGGCTCACCCCTCCACTTT. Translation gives CASSLGPGGSPLHF.

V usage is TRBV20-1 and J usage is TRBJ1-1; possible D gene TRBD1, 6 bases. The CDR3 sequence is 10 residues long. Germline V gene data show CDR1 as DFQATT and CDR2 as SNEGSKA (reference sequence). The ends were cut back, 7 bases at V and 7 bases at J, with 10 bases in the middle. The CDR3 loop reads CSVRGGEAFF. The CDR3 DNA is TGCAGTGTCCGAGGGGGTGAAGCTTTCTTT.